This entry lists 5 T cell receptor beta chains sequenced from one sample in a study of blood T cell repertoires in COVID-19. Assay used: immunoSEQ multiplex PCR; TCRdb lists only in-frame clones, some missing. Here the sample spans 70,000 to 80,000 clones, 82% being singletons. The sequencing sample was made of peripheral blood. The receptor set was obtained from a woman of 80 years or more with acute or convalescent COVID-19.

V usage is TRBV19 and J usage is TRBJ2-7, with TRBD2 as a possible D gene (6 bases). Trimming pared 5 bases from V and 4 bases from J, leaving 12 bases between. Germline V gene sequence: CDR1 LNHDA, CDR2 SQIVND (reference sequence). The CDR3 length is 13 residues. The CDR3 sequence: CASSPRGWYEQYF. The CDR3 nucleotides are TGTGCCAGTAGTCCCCGGGGGTGGTACGAGCAGTACTTC.

The chain links TRBV28 to TRBJ2-1, with 10 bases identical to TRBD2. The CDR3 has 17 residues. From germline, CDR1 is MDHEN and CDR2 SYDVKM. Trimming removed 8 bases from V and 4 bases from J; junction bases left unmatched: 14. CDR3 nucleotide sequence: TGTGCCAGCTTGTCACAGGAGAGAGCGGGAGGGTACAATGAGCAGTTCTTC. It specifies CASLSQERAGGYNEQFF.

The V gene is TRBV10-3, the J gene TRBJ1-3, with a possible D match to TRBD1 (5 bases). Trimming removed 10 bases from V and 2 bases from J, with 9 bases in between. The CDR3 extends over 12 amino acids. CDR1 is ENHRY, CDR2 SYGVKD, per germline. The CDR3 spells CASGGTGNTIYF. The DNA for the CDR3 is TGTGCCAGCGGGGGAACTGGAAACACCATATATTTT.

In this sample, this clone turned up a few times. V and J are TRBV18 and TRBJ1-1; TRBD1 is a possible D gene (6 bases). This CDR3 is built from 14 residues. Germline CDR1 reads KGHSH; CDR2 reads LQKENI. With 6 bases removed from V and 1 base from J, the gap between germline ends came to 12 bases. Written as DNA, the CDR3 is TGTGCCAGCTCCCGGGACACTTCGAACACTGAAGCTTTCTTT. Translated, it gives CASSRDTSNTEAFF.

The rearrangement joins TRBV10-3 to TRBJ1-5; 10 bases match TRBD1. Germline loops: CDR1 ENHRY, CDR2 SYGVKD. The CDR3 has 16 residues. Trimming at V came to 0 bases and at J to 4 bases, leaving 3 bases not matched to a gene. The DNA for the CDR3 is TGTGCCATCAGTGAGTCCGACAGGGGGCGTAATCAGCCCCAGCATTTT. Encoded protein: CAISESDRGRNQPQHF.